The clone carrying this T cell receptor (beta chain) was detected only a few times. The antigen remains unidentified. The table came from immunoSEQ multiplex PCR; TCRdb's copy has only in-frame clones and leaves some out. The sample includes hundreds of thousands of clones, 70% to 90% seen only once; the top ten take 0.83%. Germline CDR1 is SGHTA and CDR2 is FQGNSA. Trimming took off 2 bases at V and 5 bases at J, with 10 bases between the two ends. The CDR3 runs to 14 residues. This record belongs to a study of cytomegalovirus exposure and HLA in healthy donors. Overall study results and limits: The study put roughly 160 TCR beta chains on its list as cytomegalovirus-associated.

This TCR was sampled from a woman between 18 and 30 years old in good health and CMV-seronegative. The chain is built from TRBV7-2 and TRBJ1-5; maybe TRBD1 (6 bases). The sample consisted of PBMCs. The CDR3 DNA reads TGTGCCAGCAGCTTATACAGGGCAGATCAGCCCCAGCATTTT. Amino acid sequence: CASSLYRADQPQHF.